The 26 T cell receptor beta chains in this list originate from one sample, sequenced in a study of cytomegalovirus exposure and HLA in healthy donors. The PCR used 60 Vbeta and 13 Jbeta primers. Some clones are missing from TCRdb's copy, which holds only in-frame ones; the method was immunoSEQ multiplex PCR. The sample has 150,000 to 200,000 clones, approximately 80% seen once; the top ten hold about 2.4%. The sequencing input was PBMCs. These receptors came from a man aged 60 to 69 in good health and CMV-seronegative.

The chain has TRBV2 and TRBJ2-5; D unclear. The CDR3 consists of 14 residues. Per the germline V gene, CDR1 is SNHLY and CDR2 is FYNNEI. Deletions cut 2 bases from V and 1 base from J, with 8 bases between. CDR3: CASSEQAFQETQYF. CDR3 in DNA: TGTGCCAGCAGTGAACAGGCTTTCCAAGAGACCCAGTACTTC.

This clone was recorded a few times. The genes are TRBV5-8 and TRBJ1-5, with D perhaps TRBD1 (6 bases). This CDR3 is built from 14 residues. Germline V gene sequence: CDR1 SGHTS, CDR2 YDEGEE. Trimming took 8 bases from V and 8 from J, leaving 20 bases between them. Written as DNA, the CDR3 is TGTGCCAGTTCACGGGGGGCTGGGAACGAGCCCCAGCATTTT. Translating it yields CASSRGAGNEPQHF.

The chain combines TRBV7-9 with TRBJ2-7; 14 bases match TRBD2. V gave up 3 bases and J gave up 3 bases; unmatched junction bases: 1. The CDR3 is 15 residues long. Germline V CDR1 and CDR2: SEHNR, FQNEAQ (reference sequence). CDR3 DNA sequence: TGTGCCAGCAGCTTTGGGACTAGCGGGAGCTACGAGCAGTACTTC. This gives the protein CASSFGTSGSYEQYF. The whole variable domain, filled in from reference TRBV7-9 and TRBJ2-7, reads DTGVSQNPRHKITKRGQNVTFRCDPISEHNRLYWYRQTLGQGPEFLTYFQNEAQLEKSRLLSDRFSAERPKGSFSTLEIQRTEQGDSAMYLCASSFGTSGSYEQYFGPGTRLTVT.

The rearrangement links TRBV27 to TRBJ2-1; 8 bases agree with TRBD2. Germline-derived CDR1 and CDR2 are MNHEY and SMNVEV (reference sequence). The J segment lost 5 bases and the V segment lost 1 base, leaving 7 bases of the junction unmatched. The CDR3 extends over 16 amino acids. CDR3 sequence (DNA): TGTGCCAGCAGTTTATATAGCGGGGTGCACAACAATGAGCAGTTCTTC. It is translated as CASSLYSGVHNNEQFF.

The rearrangement joins TRBV27 to TRBJ2-5; no clear D gene. CDR3 length: 14 amino acids. The V and J ends lost 2 bases and 7 bases respectively, with 14 bases between them. From germline, CDR1 is MNHEY and CDR2 SMNVEV (reference sequence). CDR3 in amino acids: CASSLAATPGTQYF. The CDR3 DNA reads as TGTGCCAGCAGTTTAGCGGCTACTCCGGGGACCCAGTACTTC.

This clone was counted a few times. The V and J genes are TRBV6-4 and TRBJ2-6; weak D call: TRBD2 (5 bases). The CDR3 totals 16 residues. In germline, CDR1 is MRHNA, CDR2 SNTAGT. Between the trimmed V and J ends, which lost 2 bases and 2 bases, there was a span of 10 bases. DNA for the CDR3: TGTGCCAGCAGTGACGAGGGTCCGACTGGGGCCAACGTCCTGACTTTC. Its protein product is CASSDEGPTGANVLTF.

This rearrangement joins TRBV11-3 to TRBJ2-7, with 8 bases lining up with TRBD2. CDR3 size: 14 residues. V shed 5 bases, J shed 0 bases, and the junction held 3 bases outside the gene matches. Germline assignment: CDR1 SGHNT and CDR2 YENEEA. CDR3 sequence: CASSITSGSYEQYF. CDR3 nucleotide sequence: TGTGCCAGCAGCATCACTAGCGGCTCCTACGAGCAGTACTTC.

The chain is built from TRBV5-1 and TRBJ2-3; tentatively, D is TRBD2 (5 bases). The germline CDR1 and CDR2 sequences are SGHRS and YFSETQ. V lost 4 bases to trimming and J lost 1 base, with 13 bases between them. The CDR3 has 15 residues. CDR3 DNA sequence: TGCGCCAGCAGCCCCCTTACAGCGGGCACAGATACGCAGTATTTT. It specifies CASSPLTAGTDTQYF.

CDR3 in DNA: TGTGCCAGCAGCTATCGGACTAGCGGGGTCTCGTTCTACGAGCAGTACTTC. Translating gives CASSYRTSGVSFYEQYF. V gene TRBV5-6 combines with J gene TRBJ2-5, with 12 positions matching TRBD2. The closer fit of TRBJ2-7 to the DNA end suggests the J call may be wrong. The CDR3 runs 17 residues. The germline V gene has CDR1 SGHDT and CDR2 YYEEEE.

The chain combines TRBV27 with TRBJ1-4; maybe TRBD1 (6 bases). There are 13 residues in the CDR3. CDR1 and CDR2 (germline): MNHEY, SMNVEV (reference sequence). Trimming left V 6 bases short and J 12 bases short, with 17 bases between. The chain's CDR3 is CASSIYSGAQLFF. In DNA, the CDR3 is TGTGCCAGCAGCATCTACTCAGGGGCCCAACTGTTTTTT.

This chain links TRBV30 with TRBJ2-3, with a possible D match to TRBD2 (6 bases). CDR1 is GTSNPN, CDR2 SVGIG, per germline (reference sequence). The CDR3 has 13 amino acids. Trimming left V 5 bases short and J 0 bases short, with 9 bases between. The CDR3 coding sequence is TGTGCCTGGTCCCGGGGGAGCACAGATACGCAGTATTTT. This sequence encodes CAWSRGSTDTQYF.

This chain uses TRBV5-1 with TRBJ1-6, with D tentatively TRBD1 (5 bases). The germline CDR1 and CDR2 sequences are SGHRS and YFSETQ. V was clipped by 0 bases and J by 1 base, with 14 bases between them. CDR3 length: 18 residues. The chain's CDR3 is CASSLVGGRASYNSPLHF. DNA of the CDR3: TGCGCCAGCAGCTTGGTTGGTGGCAGGGCATCCTATAATTCACCCCTCCACTTT.

V gene TRBV19 combines with J gene TRBJ1-5; TRBD1 might be the D (6 bases). Germline lookup yields CDR1 LNHDA and CDR2 SQIVND (reference sequence). CDR3 length equals 15 residues. Trimming took 3 bases from V and 4 from J, leaving 13 bases between them. This chain's CDR3 is CASSIEGTRNQPQHF. The CDR3 nucleotides are TGTGCCAGTAGTATCGAAGGGACAAGGAATCAGCCCCAGCATTTT.

The chain has TRBV18 and TRBJ2-5; 10 positions match TRBD2. The CDR3 is made up of 16 amino acids. In germline, CDR1 is KGHSH, CDR2 LQKENI. Trimming removed 5 bases from V and 7 bases from J; junction bases left unmatched: 13. The CDR3 protein is CASSTGLAPPKGTQYF. The CDR3 DNA is TGTGCCAGCTCAACGGGACTAGCGCCCCCAAAGGGGACCCAGTACTTC.

The table lists this clone with a count of one. The J gene is TRBJ2-7, the V gene TRBV11-2, with 9 bases that match TRBD1. The CDR3 consists of 13 residues. CDR1 is SGHAT and CDR2 is FQNNGV in the germline V gene. V was clipped by 5 bases and J by 5 bases; unmatched bases: 4. The CDR3 is CASSLDRGNEQYF. The CDR3 region has the DNA TGTGCCAGCAGCCTCGACAGGGGGAACGAGCAGTACTTC. Using reference TRBV11-2 and TRBJ2-7 for the parts outside the CDR3, the full variable domain is EAGVAQSPRYKIIEKRQSVAFWCNPISGHATLYWYQQILGQGPKLLIQFQNNGVVDDSQLPKDRFSAERLKGVDSTLKIQPAKLEDSAVYLCASSLDRGNEQYFGPGTRLTVT.

The chain uses TRBV27 and TRBJ2-7; possibly TRBD1 for D (5 bases). Germline V lookup: CDR1 MNHEY, CDR2 SMNVEV (reference sequence). This CDR3 contains 14 residues. V lost 8 bases, J lost 0 bases, and 14 bases lay in between. CDR3 protein: CASLVSDSSYEQYF. The CDR3 DNA is TGTGCCAGCTTAGTGAGTGACAGCTCCTACGAGCAGTACTTC.

About this clone itself: Sequence at one end of the junction differs from germline and may be a read error. The gene calls are TRBV7-7 and TRBJ2-5; 8 positions agree with TRBD1. The CDR3 runs 15 residues. Germline V gene lookup returns CDR1 SSHAT and CDR2 FNYEAQ (reference sequence). Here the CDR3 DNA reads TGTGCTAGCAGCTTAGCGAGACAGGGGATTGAGACCCAGTACTTC. Encoded protein: CASSLARQGIETQYF.

The rearrangement joins TRBV29-1 to TRBJ1-3; D is ambiguous. CDR1 SQVTM and CDR2 ANQGSEA come from the germline V gene. The CDR3 has 11 residues. The germline V and J ends were trimmed by 7 bases and 0 bases, with 4 bases remaining between them. The CDR3 bases are TGCAGCGCGCGCTCTGGAAACACCATATATTTT. This encodes CSARSGNTIYF.

The chain joins TRBV2 to TRBJ2-3; the match to TRBD1 covers 7 bases. Looked up from germline, CDR1 is SNHLY and CDR2 is FYNNEI. The CDR3 contains 15 residues. V trimming: 5 bases; J trimming: 0 bases; junction bases outside the gene matches: 5. CDR3 protein: CASSRQGISTDTQYF. CDR3 in DNA: TGTGCCAGCAGTCGACAGGGAATCAGCACAGATACGCAGTATTTT.

V gene TRBV2 combines with J gene TRBJ1-1; no reliable D call. The CDR3 is 14 amino acids. Germline V CDR1 and CDR2: SNHLY, FYNNEI. V dropped 4 bases and J dropped 3 bases, with 12 bases sitting between them. The DNA of the CDR3 is TGTGCCAGCAGTGCGGTCCGGGGTGACACTGAAGCTTTCTTT. This codes for CASSAVRGDTEAFF.

The genes are TRBV28 and TRBJ1-1; tentative D call: TRBD1 (5 bases). V gave up 8 bases and J gave up 3 bases, with 19 bases separating them. Germline V lookup: CDR1 MDHEN, CDR2 SYDVKM. The CDR3 contains 15 residues. CDR3 residues: CASQPGGFGDTEAFF. CDR3 nucleotide sequence: TGTGCCAGCCAACCGGGGGGTTTCGGGGACACTGAAGCTTTCTTT.

The chain combines TRBV19 with TRBJ1-3; D perhaps matches TRBD1 (6 bases). Germline values: CDR1 LNHDA, CDR2 SQIVND (reference sequence). The CDR3 is made up of 17 amino acids. Trimming left V 7 bases short and J 3 bases short, with 22 bases between. The CDR3 DNA reads as TGTGCCAGTACCGCCTTAGGAAGACAGGCGAGTGGAAACACCATATATTTT. Translated, it gives CASTALGRQASGNTIYF.

The chain links TRBV15 to TRBJ1-5; a possible D gene is TRBD1 (6 bases). This CDR3 contains 16 residues. The germline V and J ends were trimmed by 0 bases and 3 bases, with 12 bases remaining between them. CDR1 and CDR2 (germline): LNHNV, YYDKDF (reference sequence). The CDR3 DNA is TGTGCCACCAGCAGAGAACTGACAGGCGTCAATCAGCCCCAGCATTTT. Amino acid sequence: CATSRELTGVNQPQHF.

This clone was seen just once. This chain joins TRBV6-6 and TRBJ2-7, with D maybe TRBD2 (7 bases). Between the trimmed V and J ends, which lost 8 bases and 2 bases, there was a span of 16 bases. The CDR3 is 14 residues long. CDR1 is MNHNY and CDR2 is SVGAGI in the germline V gene (reference sequence). The CDR3 bases are TGTGCCAGCCTCGGTAGGGGGGGTACCTACGAGCAGTACTTC. Its translation is CASLGRGGTYEQYF.

The gene calls are TRBV29-1 and TRBJ2-5; D is perhaps TRBD2 (6 bases). The J call may be mistaken, given a closer DNA end match to TRBJ2-7. Germline CDR1 and CDR2: SQVTM and ANQGSEA. The CDR3 consists of 12 residues. The CDR3 sequence is CSVEAGGDEQYF. The CDR3 DNA follows: TGCAGCGTTGAAGCGGGCGGGGACGAGCAGTACTTC.

The chain recombines TRBV18 with TRBJ2-7; D ambiguous. The CDR3 is 12 residues long. CDR1 and CDR2 (germline): KGHSH, LQKENI. V was clipped by 5 bases and J by 0 bases, with 5 bases between them. In DNA, the CDR3 is TGTGCCAGCTCAACTGACTCCTACGAGCAGTACTTC. Its translation: CASSTDSYEQYF.